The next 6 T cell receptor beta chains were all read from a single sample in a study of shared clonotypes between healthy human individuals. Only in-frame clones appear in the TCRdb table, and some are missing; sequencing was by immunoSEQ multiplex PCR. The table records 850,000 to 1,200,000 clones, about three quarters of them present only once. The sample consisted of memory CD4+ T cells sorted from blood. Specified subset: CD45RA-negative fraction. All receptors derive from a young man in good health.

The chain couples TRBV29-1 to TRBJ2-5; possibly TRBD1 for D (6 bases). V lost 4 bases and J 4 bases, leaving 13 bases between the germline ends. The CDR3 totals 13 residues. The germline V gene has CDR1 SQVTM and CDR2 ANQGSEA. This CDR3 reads CSVAQGFIETQYF. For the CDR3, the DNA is TGCAGCGTTGCACAGGGTTTCATAGAGACCCAGTACTTC.

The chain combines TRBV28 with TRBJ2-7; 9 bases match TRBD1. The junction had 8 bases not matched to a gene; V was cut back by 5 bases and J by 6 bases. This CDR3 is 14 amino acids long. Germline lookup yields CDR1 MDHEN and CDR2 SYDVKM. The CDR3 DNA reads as TGTGCCAGCAGTCACGGGACAGGGCACACCGAGCAGTACTTC. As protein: CASSHGTGHTEQYF.

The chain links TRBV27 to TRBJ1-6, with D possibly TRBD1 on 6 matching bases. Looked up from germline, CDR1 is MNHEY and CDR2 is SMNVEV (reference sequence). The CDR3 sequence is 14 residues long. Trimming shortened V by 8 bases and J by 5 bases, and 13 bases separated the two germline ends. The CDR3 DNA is TGTGCCAGCTGGATACAGGGTGATAATTCACCCCTCCACTTT. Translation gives CASWIQGDNSPLHF.

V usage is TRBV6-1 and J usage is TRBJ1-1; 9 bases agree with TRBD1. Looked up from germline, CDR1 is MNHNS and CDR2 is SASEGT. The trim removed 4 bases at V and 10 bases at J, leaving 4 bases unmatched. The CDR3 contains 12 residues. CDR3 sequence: CASSVGTGTAFF. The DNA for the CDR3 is TGTGCCAGCAGTGTGGGGACAGGGACAGCTTTCTTT.

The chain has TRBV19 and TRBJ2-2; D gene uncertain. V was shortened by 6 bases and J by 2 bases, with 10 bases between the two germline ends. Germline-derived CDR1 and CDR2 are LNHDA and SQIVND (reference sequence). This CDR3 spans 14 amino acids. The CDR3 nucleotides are TGTGCCAGTAGCGGCAGAGATAACACCGGGGAGCTGTTTTTT. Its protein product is CASSGRDNTGELFF.

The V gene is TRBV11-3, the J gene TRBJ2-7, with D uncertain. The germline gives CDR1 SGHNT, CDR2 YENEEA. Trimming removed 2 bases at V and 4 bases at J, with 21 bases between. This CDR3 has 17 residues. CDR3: CASSLMIWWAGRYEQYF. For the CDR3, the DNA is TGTGCCAGCAGCTTAATGATTTGGTGGGCAGGTCGGTACGAGCAGTACTTC.